This entry lists 7 T cell receptor beta chains sequenced from one sample in a study of early T cells in non-severe SARS-CoV-2 infection (dated by TCRdb to about 2021). Preparation of the library involved 5' RACE. The instrument given in TCRdb is NextSeq 500. TCRdb's own reprocessing of the public reads used fastp at Q25 and MiXCR and kept productive beta chains. For every CDR3 protein sequence, its rows merge into one entry that carries the most common genes and DNA. Counted in this sample were approximately 27,000 distinct CDR3 sequences; approximately 4.2% of them appeared once. In total, the top ten clones hold 12% of the sample. Material for sequencing was whole blood. These receptors were obtained from an adult who was a healthcare worker with PCR-confirmed SARS-CoV-2 infection or an uninfected control (not recorded which).

The sample holds a few counts of this clonotype. The gene calls are TRBV6-6 and TRBJ2-1; TRBD2 aligns across 7 bases. The CDR3 length is 13 residues. Unmatched junction bases numbered 11, after V lost 6 bases and J lost 12 bases. Germline CDR1 reads MNHNY; CDR2 reads SVGAGI (reference sequence). CDR3 nucleotide sequence: TGTGCCAGCAGCCAAACTAGCGCCACCTCGCAGTTCTTC. This translates into CASSQTSATSQFF.

This clonotype was seen ten or more times. The chain recombines TRBV6-6 with TRBJ2-1; either TRBD1 or TRBD2 may supply D (5 bases each). The V end was cut by 7 bases, the J end by 1 base, with 17 bases between. This CDR3 is built from 16 residues. Germline values: CDR1 MNHNY, CDR2 SVGAGI (reference sequence). CDR3 sequence reads: CASILRGTESYNEQFF. CDR3 bases: TGTGCCAGCATTTTACGGGGCACAGAGTCCTACAATGAGCAGTTCTTC.

The chain couples TRBV5-6 to TRBJ2-1; D is perhaps TRBD2 (6 bases). The CDR3 runs to 17 residues. Trimming stripped 1 base from V and 9 bases from J, with 23 bases between. The germline V gene encodes CDR1 SGHDT and CDR2 YYEEEE. DNA of the CDR3: TGTGCCAGCAGCTTGCCGGGCGGGACGGGGCGAGGAGGTGAGCAGTTCTTC. Translating it yields CASSLPGGTGRGGEQFF.

Many counts were recorded for this clonotype. The CDR3 region is CASSLGRGRGEQYF. CDR3 nucleotides: TGTGCCAGCAGCCTAGGCCGGGGGAGGGGCGAGCAGTACTTC. The chain links TRBV11-2 to TRBJ2-7, with 7 bases fitting TRBD2. The CDR3 is made up of 14 amino acids. The germline gives CDR1 SGHAT, CDR2 FQNNGV. Trimming cost V 5 bases and J 6 bases; bases outside gene matches: 10. The full variable domain, with the rest looked up from reference TRBV11-2 and TRBJ2-7, is EAGVAQSPRYKIIEKRQSVAFWCNPISGHATLYWYQQILGQGPKLLIQFQNNGVVDDSQLPKDRFSAERLKGVDSTLKIQPAKLEDSAVYLCASSLGRGRGEQYFGPGTRLTVT.

This clonotype appeared many times. V usage is TRBV29-1 and J usage is TRBJ2-1, with D maybe TRBD1 (5 bases). Germline CDR1 is SQVTM and CDR2 is ANQGSEA. This CDR3 region has 12 residues. V was shortened by 7 bases and J by 8 bases, with 15 bases between the two germline ends. CDR3 in amino acids: CSAENQGDEQFF. DNA of the CDR3: TGCAGCGCAGAAAATCAGGGCGATGAGCAGTTCTTC.

The J gene is TRBJ2-2, the V gene TRBV5-1, with D unresolved. The CDR3 is made up of 11 amino acids. Germline-derived CDR1 and CDR2 are SGHRS and YFSETQ. Trimming removed 7 bases from V and 3 bases from J, with 4 bases in between. CDR3 bases: TGCGCCAGCTCCGACACCGGGGAGCTGTTTTTT. This gives the protein CASSDTGELFF.

Points on this clonotype: This sequence may be a read error, since a much larger clone differs from it by one base. V and J are TRBV7-9 and TRBJ2-5; D is unresolved. The ends were cut back, 5 bases at V and 0 bases at J, with 16 bases in the middle. CDR1 is SEHNR and CDR2 is FQNEAQ in the germline V gene (reference sequence). CDR3 length: 16 amino acids. CDR3 loop: CASSTGETLYQETQYF. In DNA, the CDR3 is TGTGCCAGCAGCACCGGCGAGACCTTGTACCAAGAGACCCAGTACTTC.